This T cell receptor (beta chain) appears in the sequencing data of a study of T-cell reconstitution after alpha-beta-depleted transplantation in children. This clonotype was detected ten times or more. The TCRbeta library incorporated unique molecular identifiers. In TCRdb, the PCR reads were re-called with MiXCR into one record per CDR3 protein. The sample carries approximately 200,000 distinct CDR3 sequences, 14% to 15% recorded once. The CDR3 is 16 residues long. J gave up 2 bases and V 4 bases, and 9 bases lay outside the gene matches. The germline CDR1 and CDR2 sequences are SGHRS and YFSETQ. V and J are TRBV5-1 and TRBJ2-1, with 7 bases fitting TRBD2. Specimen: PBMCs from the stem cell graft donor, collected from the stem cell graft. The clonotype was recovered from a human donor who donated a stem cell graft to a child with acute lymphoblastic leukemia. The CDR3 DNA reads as TGCGCCAGCAGCCCATTAGCGAGCGGGGCCTACAATGAGCAGTTCTTC. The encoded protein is CASSPLASGAYNEQFF.